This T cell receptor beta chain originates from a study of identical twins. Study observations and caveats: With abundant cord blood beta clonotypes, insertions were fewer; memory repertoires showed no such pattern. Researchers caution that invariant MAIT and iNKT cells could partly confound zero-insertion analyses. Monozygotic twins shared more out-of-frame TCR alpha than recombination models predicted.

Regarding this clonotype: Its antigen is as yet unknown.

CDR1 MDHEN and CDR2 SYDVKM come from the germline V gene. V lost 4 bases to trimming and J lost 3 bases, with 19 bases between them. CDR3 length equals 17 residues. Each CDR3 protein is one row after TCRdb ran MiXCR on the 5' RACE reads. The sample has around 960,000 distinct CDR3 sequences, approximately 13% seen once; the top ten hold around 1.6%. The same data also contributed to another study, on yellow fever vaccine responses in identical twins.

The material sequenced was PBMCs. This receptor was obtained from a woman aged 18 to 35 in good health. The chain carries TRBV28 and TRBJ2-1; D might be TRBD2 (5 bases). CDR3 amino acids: CASSSTRTSHYYNEQFF. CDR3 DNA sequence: TGTGCCAGCAGTTCGACCCGGACTTCCCACTACTACAATGAGCAGTTCTTC.